The sequence of this T cell receptor beta chain was determined in a study of T cells expressing NK-cell markers. For TCR beta, cDNA was produced by 5'RACE template switching with UMIs. TCRdb reprocessed the 5' RACE reads and stores each CDR3 protein as one record, lacking DNA. Recorded for this sample: approximately 420,000 distinct CDR3 sequences. Turning to this clonotype: Antigen unknown.

Germline values: CDR1 SQVTM, CDR2 ANQGSEA. The CDR3 covers 13 residues. Study-level points and caveats: Once again these clonotypes came out on top in the CD3+CD56-NKG2C+ fraction of a few donors.

The chain combines TRBV29-1 with TRBJ1-4; the D call from TCRdb, TRBD1, cannot be confirmed without DNA. The TCR sequence derives from a woman between 45 and 65 years old in good health. The sequenced sample was blood T cells: a sorted CD56 or NKG2C T cell subset, CD4+ or CD8+ T cells, or bulk PBMC T cells (not recorded which). The CDR3 reads CSVAPGANEKLFF.